A selection of T cell receptor beta chains follows, all from one sample in a study of spatial heterogeneity in lung cancer. TCRdb re-analysed the 5' RACE reads in MiXCR, keeping a single row per CDR3 protein. The sample lists fewer than 40,000 distinct CDR3 sequences; 6.5% to 9% were seen once. The sequences come from PBMCs, collected at surgery. The receptor set was obtained from a male donor with early-stage non-small cell lung cancer. Both conserved end residues are part of each CDR3. The D gene is left open where the match is weak. Rows give clone size only sometimes, using once, few, many, or a class for an expanded clone.

abundance | d_gene | j_gene | v_gene | CDR3aa | CDR3nt
. | TRBD1 | TRBJ2-5 | TRBV12-3/TRBV12-4 | CASSLGQGAETQYF | TGTGCCAGCAGTTTAGGACAGGGGGCAGAGACCCAGTACTTC
many | TRBD1 | TRBJ1-2 | TRBV6-6 | CASTSPRDRAYGYTF | TGTGCCAGCACCAGCCCCCGGGACAGGGCCTATGGCTACACCTTC
few | TRBD2 | TRBJ2-3 | TRBV7-3 | CASSPGLASDTQYF | TGTGCCAGCAGCCCCGGACTAGCTTCAGATACGCAGTATTTT
. | . | TRBJ2-3 | TRBV9 | CASSAYPGLTDTQYF | TGTGCCAGCAGCGCATATCCGGGACTGACAGATACGCAGTATTTT
medium-sized | TRBD1 | TRBJ2-2 | TRBV18 | CASSPPGQALTRELFF | TGTGCCAGCTCACCTCCTGGACAGGCGCTGACGAGGGAGCTGTTTTTT
many | TRBD2 | TRBJ2-2 | TRBV4-2 | CASSQVFGSGGQGTGELFF | TGTGCCAGCAGCCAAGTCTTCGGTAGCGGGGGCCAAGGGACCGGGGAGCTGTTTTTT
. | . | TRBJ2-6 | TRBV20-1 | CSQSSKRGGRPYGANVLTF | TGCAGCCAGAGCAGTAAGAGAGGCGGGCGTCCATACGGGGCCAACGTCCTGACTTTC
many | TRBD2 | TRBJ2-1 | TRBV7-3 | CASSPRGLAGANEQFF | TGTGCCAGCAGCCCCAGGGGACTAGCGGGAGCGAATGAGCAGTTCTTC
few | . | TRBJ2-5 | TRBV30 | CAWSVLTSQETQYF | TGTGCCTGGAGTGTTCTGACATCCCAAGAGACCCAGTACTTC
few | TRBD2 | TRBJ2-1 | TRBV6-1 | CASIHGRLTLPSQFF | TGTGCCAGCATTCACGGGAGGCTAACCCTGCCTTCGCAGTTCTTC
. | . | TRBJ2-7 | TRBV5-1 | CASSLEVPYEQYF | TGCGCCAGCAGCTTGGAAGTCCCCTACGAGCAGTACTTC
many | . | TRBJ2-5 | TRBV7-2 | CASSLGYRTKETQYF | TGTGCCAGCAGCTTAGGTTATAGGACTAAAGAGACCCAGTACTTC
many | . | TRBJ2-3 | TRBV12-3/TRBV12-4 | CASSLFGGSTDTQYF | TGTGCCAGCAGTTTATTCGGCGGGAGCACAGATACGCAGTATTTT
many | . | TRBJ2-3 | TRBV2 | CASTPLSASGDTQYF | TGTGCCAGCACCCCCCTGAGCGCTTCAGGGGATACGCAGTATTTT
many | . | TRBJ1-1 | TRBV6-1 | CASSARDSPRAEAFF | TGTGCCAGCAGTGCACGAGACAGCCCCAGAGCTGAAGCTTTCTTT
many | . | TRBJ1-3 | TRBV4-2 | CASSQGAEGRAGNTIYF | TGTGCCAGCAGCCAAGGGGCCGAGGGGAGAGCTGGAAACACCATATATTTT
many | . | TRBJ1-2 | TRBV6-1 | CASSERGTSYGYTF | TGTGCCAGCAGTGAACGGGGGACCAGCTATGGCTACACCTTC
many | TRBD2 | TRBJ2-5 | TRBV10-3 | CAISDAGRAQETQYF | TGTGCCATCAGTGATGCCGGGAGGGCCCAAGAGACCCAGTACTTC
. | . | TRBJ2-3 | TRBV4-3 | CASSRGGAIDTQYF | TGCGCCAGCAGCAGGGGGGGGGCTATAGATACGCAGTATTTT
few | TRBD1 | TRBJ1-6 | TRBV19 | CASITGQGAPLYNSPLHF | TGTGCCAGTATCACGGGACAGGGGGCTCCCCTTTATAATTCACCCCTCCACTTT
. | . | TRBJ2-1 | TRBV9 | CAGSLGSLRNELFF | TGTGCCGGCAGTCTGGGCTCCCTGAGAAATGAGCTGTTCTTC
many | TRBD2 | TRBJ2-5 | TRBV7-9 | CASSLAGTSLETQYF | TGTGCCAGCAGCTTAGCCGGGACTAGTTTGGAGACCCAGTACTTC
many | . | TRBJ2-1 | TRBV14 | CASSVRGGSSYNEQFF | TGTGCCAGCAGCGTGCGTGGCGGTTCCTCCTACAATGAGCAGTTCTTC
. | . | TRBJ2-2 | TRBV7-9 | CASSLVFSAGELFF | TGTGCCAGCAGCTTAGTTTTTAGCGCCGGGGAGCTGTTTTTT
many | TRBD1 | TRBJ1-1 | TRBV7-3 | CASSLKPGGEAFF | TGTGCCAGCAGCTTAAAACCAGGGGGTGAAGCTTTCTTT
many | . | TRBJ2-1 | TRBV7-8 | CASSVTGTRNGNEQFF | TGTGCCAGCAGCGTTACCGGGACCCGGAACGGCAATGAGCAGTTCTTC
. | TRBD1 | TRBJ1-2 | TRBV27 | CASSEGQGTVSSHGYTF | TGTGCCAGCAGTGAAGGACAGGGAACAGTTTCGTCTCATGGCTACACCTTC
many | . | TRBJ2-1 | TRBV7-8 | CASSLKVSIRGYNEQFF | TGTGCCAGCAGCTTAAAGGTTTCCATCCGGGGTTACAATGAGCAGTTCTTC
few | TRBD1 | TRBJ2-4 | TRBV6-2/TRBV6-3 | CASSRDRGAKNIQYF | TGTGCCAGCAGCCGAGACAGGGGGGCCAAAAACATTCAGTACTTC
many | . | TRBJ1-1 | TRBV6-5 | CASSYSPGFLTEAFF | TGTGCCAGCAGTTACTCGCCAGGGTTCCTAACTGAAGCTTTCTTT
many | . | TRBJ2-2 | TRBV20-1 | CSARVDRTNTGELFF | TGCAGTGCTAGAGTCGACAGAACGAACACCGGGGAGCTGTTTTTT
few | . | TRBJ2-7 | TRBV2 | CASSTHLYEQYF | TGTGCCAGCAGCACACACCTCTACGAGCAGTACTTC
. | . | TRBJ1-3 | TRBV30 | CAWAPDSGNTIYF | TGTGCCTGGGCACCCGACTCTGGAAACACCATATATTTT
. | . | TRBJ2-7 | TRBV4-3 | CASSLSGGVYEQYF | TGCGCCAGCAGCCTCTCAGGCGGGGTCTACGAGCAGTACTTC
many | TRBD1 | TRBJ2-1 | TRBV7-3 | CASSVDRGVYNEQFF | TGTGCCAGCAGCGTGGACAGGGGGGTTTACAATGAGCAGTTCTTC
many | TRBD1 | TRBJ1-1 | TRBV6-5 | CASSYRGTGRTEAFF | TGTGCCAGCAGTTACAGGGGGACAGGGAGGACTGAAGCTTTCTTT
many | . | TRBJ1-3 | TRBV12-3/TRBV12-4 | CASSLAAPGGSGNTIYF | TGTGCCAGCAGTTTAGCGGCCCCGGGGGGCTCTGGAAACACCATATATTTT
few | . | TRBJ2-1 | TRBV7-2 | CASSLAVSTYNEQFF | TGTGCCAGCAGCTTAGCTGTATCAACCTACAATGAGCAGTTCTTC
few | . | TRBJ1-2 | TRBV7-9 | CASTRVGDDPGGYTF | TGTGCCAGCACCCGGGTCGGGGACGACCCTGGGGGCTACACCTTC
many | . | TRBJ2-6 | TRBV9 | CASSVFPGGASGANVLTF | TGTGCCAGCAGCGTATTCCCGGGGGGCGCCTCTGGGGCCAACGTCCTGACTTTC
many | . | TRBJ1-5 | TRBV19 | CASRRQGPGNQPQHF | TGTGCCAGTAGGAGGCAGGGCCCTGGCAATCAGCCCCAGCATTTT
few | . | TRBJ1-2 | TRBV30 | CAWSRGQQNYGYTF | TGTGCCTGGAGTCGAGGACAGCAAAACTATGGCTACACCTTC
few | TRBD1 | TRBJ1-1 | TRBV6-5 | CASSEDRVNTEAFF | TGTGCCAGCAGTGAGGACAGGGTGAACACTGAAGCTTTCTTT